This T cell receptor beta chain was captured by sequencing in a study of T cells expressing NK-cell markers. Study-wide background: One of eight sequenced donors was HCMV-seronegative; the other seven were seropositive.

5'RACE template switching with UMIs produced the TCR beta cDNA. TCRdb re-called the 5' RACE reads and shows each CDR3 protein once, DNA omitted. Its clone listing holds 150,000 or so distinct CDR3 sequences. This CDR3 spans 15 amino acids. CDR1 and CDR2 from the germline V gene are SQVTM and ANQGSEA. Sequences were obtained from blood T cells: a sorted CD56 or NKG2C T cell subset, CD4+ or CD8+ T cells, or bulk PBMC T cells (not recorded which). The J gene is TRBJ1-6, the V gene TRBV29-1. The TCR was taken from a woman between 50 and 59 years old in good health. The CDR3 protein is CSARATSSYNSPLHF.